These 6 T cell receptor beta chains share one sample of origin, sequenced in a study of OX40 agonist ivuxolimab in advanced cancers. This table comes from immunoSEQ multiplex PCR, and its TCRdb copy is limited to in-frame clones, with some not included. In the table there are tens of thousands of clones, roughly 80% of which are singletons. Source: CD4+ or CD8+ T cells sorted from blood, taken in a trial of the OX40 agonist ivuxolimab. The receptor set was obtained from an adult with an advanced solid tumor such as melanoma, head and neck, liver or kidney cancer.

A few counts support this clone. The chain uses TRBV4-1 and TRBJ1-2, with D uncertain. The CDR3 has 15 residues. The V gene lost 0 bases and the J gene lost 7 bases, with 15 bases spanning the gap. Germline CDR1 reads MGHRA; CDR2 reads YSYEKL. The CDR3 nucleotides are TGCGCCAGCAGCCAAGACTCTCGGGGTTATGGTGGCTACACCTTC. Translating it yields CASSQDSRGYGGYTF.

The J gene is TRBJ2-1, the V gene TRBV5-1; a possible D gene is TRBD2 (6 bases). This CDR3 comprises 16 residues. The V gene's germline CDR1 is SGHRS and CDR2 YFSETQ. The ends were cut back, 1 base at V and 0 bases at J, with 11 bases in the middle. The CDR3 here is CASSLQGLSSYNEQFF. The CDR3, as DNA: TGCGCCAGCAGCTTGCAGGGACTTAGCTCCTACAATGAGCAGTTCTTC.

CDR3 residues: CASGTSGNTDTQYF. CDR3 coding DNA: TGTGCCAGCGGTACTAGCGGGAACACAGATACGCAGTATTTT. The chain joins TRBV2 to TRBJ2-3; 10 nucleotides match TRBD2. The CDR3 consists of 14 residues. Trimming cost V 8 bases and J 2 bases; bases outside gene matches: 4. Looked up from germline, CDR1 is SNHLY and CDR2 is FYNNEI.

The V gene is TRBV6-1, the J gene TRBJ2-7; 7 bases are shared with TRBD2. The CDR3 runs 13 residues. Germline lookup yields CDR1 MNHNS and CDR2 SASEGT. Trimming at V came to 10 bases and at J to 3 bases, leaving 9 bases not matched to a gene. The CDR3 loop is CATWGWEGYEQYF. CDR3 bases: TGTGCCACCTGGGGGTGGGAGGGCTACGAGCAGTACTTC.

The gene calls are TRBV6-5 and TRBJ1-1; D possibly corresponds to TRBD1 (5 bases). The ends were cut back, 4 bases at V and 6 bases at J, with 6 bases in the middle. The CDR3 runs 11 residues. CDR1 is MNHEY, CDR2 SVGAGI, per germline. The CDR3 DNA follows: TGTGCCAGCAGTTGGGGGGCTGAAGCTTTCTTT. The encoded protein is CASSWGAEAFF.

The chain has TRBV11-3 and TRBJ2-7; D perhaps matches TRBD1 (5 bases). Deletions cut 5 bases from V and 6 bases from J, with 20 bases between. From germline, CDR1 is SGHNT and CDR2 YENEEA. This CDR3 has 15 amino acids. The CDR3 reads CASSPRQGSPSEQYV. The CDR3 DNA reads TGTGCCAGCAGCCCACGGCAGGGAAGCCCGTCCGAGCAGTACGTC.